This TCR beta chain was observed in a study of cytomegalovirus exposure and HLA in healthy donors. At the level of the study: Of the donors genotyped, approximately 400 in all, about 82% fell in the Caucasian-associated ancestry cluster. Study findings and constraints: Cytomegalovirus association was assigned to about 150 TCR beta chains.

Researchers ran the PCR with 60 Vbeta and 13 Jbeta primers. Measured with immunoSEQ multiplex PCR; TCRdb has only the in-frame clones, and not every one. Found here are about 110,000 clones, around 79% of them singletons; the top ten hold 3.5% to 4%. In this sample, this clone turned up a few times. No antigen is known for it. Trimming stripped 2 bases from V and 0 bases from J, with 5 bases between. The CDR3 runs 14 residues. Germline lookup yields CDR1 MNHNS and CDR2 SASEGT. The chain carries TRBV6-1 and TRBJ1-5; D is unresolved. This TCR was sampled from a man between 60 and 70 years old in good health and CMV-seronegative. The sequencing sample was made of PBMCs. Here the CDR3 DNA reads TGTGCCAGCAGTGAACGGGGTAGCAATCAGCCCCAGCATTTT. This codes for CASSERGSNQPQHF.